This TCR beta chain comes out of a study of T cell responses to AZD1222 COVID-19 vaccine. Overall study findings and caveats: Baseline seropositives among AZD1222 recipients totaled only six or seven. Close to half of spike-specific TCRs reportedly recognize unmutated variant regions. Clonal diversity may have been underestimated, and the donors were mostly white British, with more females than males. Dominant at 160-218 and 743-854, vaccine-associated CD4 TCRs also spanned spike.

TCRdb keeps only in-frame clones here, not all; method: immunoSEQ multiplex PCR. The repertoire holds some 120,000 clones, with approximately 90% as singletons. Details on this clone: Its matching antigen is unknown.

The CDR3 extends over 17 amino acids. V trimming: 8 bases; J trimming: 5 bases; junction bases outside the gene matches: 13. CDR1 is MNHEY and CDR2 is SMNVEV in the germline V gene (reference sequence). The clonotype comes from an adult in good health. The chain recombines TRBV27 with TRBJ2-5, with 14 bases that match TRBD2. Specimen: peripheral blood, collected on day 0 of MenACWY control vaccination. The CDR3: CASFPQGLAGAVETQYF. The CDR3 nucleotides are TGTGCCAGCTTCCCCCAGGGACTAGCGGGAGCGGTGGAGACCCAGTACTTC.